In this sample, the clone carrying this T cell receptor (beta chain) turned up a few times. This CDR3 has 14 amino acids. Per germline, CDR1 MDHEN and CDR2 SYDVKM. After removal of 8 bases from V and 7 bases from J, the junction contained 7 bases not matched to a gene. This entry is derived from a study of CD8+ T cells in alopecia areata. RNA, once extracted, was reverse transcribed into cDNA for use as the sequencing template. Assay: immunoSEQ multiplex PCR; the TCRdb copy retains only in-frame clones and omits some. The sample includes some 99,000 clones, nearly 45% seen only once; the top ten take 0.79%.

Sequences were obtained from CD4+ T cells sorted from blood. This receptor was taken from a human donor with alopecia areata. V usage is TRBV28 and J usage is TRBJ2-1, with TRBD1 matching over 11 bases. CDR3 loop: CASSDRGRTNEQFF. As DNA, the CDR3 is TGTGCCAGCTCGGACAGGGGGCGAACTAATGAGCAGTTCTTC.